The clone carrying this T cell receptor (beta chain) was observed a handful of times. Its antigen is currently unknown. This entry comes from a study of beta chain features in type 1 diabetes. Study context: The samples had more than 95 million sorted cells examined in all.

Study-level points and caveats: Type 1 diabetes patients had TCRB CDR3s that were shorter (moderately but significantly so) in all four CD4+ subsets.

The CDR3 length is 18 residues. From germline, CDR1 is PRHDT and CDR2 FYEKMQ (reference sequence). J gave up 2 bases and V 5 bases, and 14 bases lay outside the gene matches. Every isolated RNA sample was fully reverse transcribed, so sequencing captured expressed TCRB transcripts. The assay was immunoSEQ multiplex PCR, and TCRdb's table has in-frame clones only and misses some. The table includes 95,000 to 150,000 clones, about 17% detected once. The chain has TRBV13 and TRBJ2-1; the match to TRBD2 covers 8 bases. Sequencing used central memory CD4+ T cells from blood. This sequence was found in a man aged 25 to 40 with type 1 diabetes. CDR3 region: CASSRISRLARTYNEQFF. The CDR3 DNA reads as TGTGCCAGCAGCCGAATCAGCAGACTAGCGAGGACCTACAATGAGCAGTTCTTC.